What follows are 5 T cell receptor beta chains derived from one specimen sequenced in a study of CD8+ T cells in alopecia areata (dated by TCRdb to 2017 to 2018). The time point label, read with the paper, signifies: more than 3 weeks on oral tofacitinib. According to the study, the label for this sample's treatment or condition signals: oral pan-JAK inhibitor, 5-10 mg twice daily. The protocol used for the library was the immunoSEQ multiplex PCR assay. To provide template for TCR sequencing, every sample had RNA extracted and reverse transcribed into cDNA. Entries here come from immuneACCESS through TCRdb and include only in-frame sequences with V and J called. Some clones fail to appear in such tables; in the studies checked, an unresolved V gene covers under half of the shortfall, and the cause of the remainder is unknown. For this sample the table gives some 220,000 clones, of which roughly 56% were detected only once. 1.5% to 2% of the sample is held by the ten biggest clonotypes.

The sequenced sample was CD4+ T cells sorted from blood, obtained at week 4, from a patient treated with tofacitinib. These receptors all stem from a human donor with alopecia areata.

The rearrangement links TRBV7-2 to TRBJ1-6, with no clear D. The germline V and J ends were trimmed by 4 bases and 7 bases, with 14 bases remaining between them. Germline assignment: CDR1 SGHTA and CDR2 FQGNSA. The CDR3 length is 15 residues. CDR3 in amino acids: CASSSQALTNSPLHF. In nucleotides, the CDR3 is TGTGCCAGCAGCTCCCAGGCTTTGACAAATTCACCCCTCCACTTT.

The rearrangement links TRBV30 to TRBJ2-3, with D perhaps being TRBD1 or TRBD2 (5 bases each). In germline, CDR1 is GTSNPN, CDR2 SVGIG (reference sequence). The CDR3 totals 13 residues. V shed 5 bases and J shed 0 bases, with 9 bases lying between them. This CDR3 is CAWCRESTDTQYF. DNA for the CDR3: TGTGCCTGGTGCAGGGAGAGCACAGATACGCAGTATTTT. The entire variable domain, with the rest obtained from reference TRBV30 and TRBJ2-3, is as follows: SQTIHQWPATLVQPVGSPLSLECTVEGTSNPNLYWYRQAAGRGLQLLFYSVGIGQISSEVPQNLSASRPQDRQFILSSKKLLLSDSGFYLCAWCRESTDTQYFGPGTRLTVL.

The CDR3 is CAWSDTGVGEQFF. As DNA, the CDR3 is TGTGCCTGGAGTGATACGGGGGTCGGTGAGCAGTTCTTC. The chain uses TRBV30 and TRBJ2-1; TRBD2 might be the D (6 bases). The CDR3 runs to 13 residues. Germline V gives CDR1 GTSNPN, CDR2 SVGIG (reference sequence). With 1 base removed from V and 9 bases from J, the gap between germline ends came to 13 bases.

The CDR3 DNA follows: TGCAGCGTTCACAACCGGGGGTCGGAGGGCTACACCTTC. Translation: CSVHNRGSEGYTF. The chain links TRBV29-1 to TRBJ1-2; D perhaps matches TRBD1 (5 bases). The CDR3 totals 13 residues. Trimming shortened V by 5 bases and J by 8 bases, and 18 bases separated the two germline ends. In germline, CDR1 is SQVTM, CDR2 ANQGSEA.

The CDR3 nucleotides are TGCAGCGTTGGGCCGGTCGAAAAACTGTTTTTT. Its protein is CSVGPVEKLFF. V usage is TRBV29-1 and J usage is TRBJ1-4; D is ambiguous. V lost 4 bases to trimming and J lost 8 bases, with 8 bases between them. The CDR3 sequence is 11 residues long. Germline lookup yields CDR1 SQVTM and CDR2 ANQGSEA.